These 4 T cell receptor beta chains originate from one sample sequenced in a study of blood T cell repertoires in COVID-19. Libraries were prepared by immunoSEQ multiplex PCR; TCRdb keeps only in-frame clonotypes and omits some of them. The table has roughly 250,000 clones, more than 80% seen once. Sample: peripheral blood. These receptors originate from a woman in her 40s with acute or convalescent COVID-19.

Note on this clone: One end of the junction fails to match germline, which may point to a read error. This chain links TRBV4-2 with TRBJ1-2, with D unresolved. Germline-derived CDR1 and CDR2 are LGHNA and YNFKEQ. The CDR3 spans 13 residues. The CDR3 region has the DNA TGTGCCAGCAGCCAAGTCTTCTCCGAGCTAGTATCCTTC. Encoded protein: CASSQVFSELVSF.

The V gene is TRBV10-3, the J gene TRBJ2-5; D may be TRBD1 (5 bases). CDR1 is ENHRY and CDR2 is SYGVKD in the germline V gene. This CDR3 is 15 amino acids long. Trimming removed 3 bases from V and 5 bases from J, with 16 bases in between. CDR3 bases: TGTGCCATCAGTGAATCTGATGGCAGGGTTGAGACCCAGTACTTC. This encodes CAISESDGRVETQYF.

The chain recombines TRBV2 with TRBJ1-4; D not resolved. CDR1 is SNHLY, CDR2 FYNNEI, per germline. CDR3 length: 14 residues. Trimming removed 4 bases at V and 0 bases at J, with 6 bases between. CDR3 DNA sequence: TGTGCCAGCAGTGCGTCGGCAACTAATGAAAAACTGTTTTTT. Amino acids: CASSASATNEKLFF.

This clone has only one observation. In DNA form, the CDR3 reads TGCGCCAGCAGCCAGATAAGGCGGGGGGCGAACACTGAAGCTTTCTTT. Its protein product is CASSQIRRGANTEAFF. The genes are TRBV4-1 and TRBJ1-1; TRBD1 is a possible D gene (6 bases). The CDR3 totals 16 residues. With 3 bases removed from V and 1 base from J, the gap between germline ends came to 15 bases. CDR1 is MGHRA, CDR2 YSYEKL, per germline.